Described below is a single TCR beta chain sequence and its context. The sample belongs to a study of blood T cell repertoires in COVID-19. Generated by immunoSEQ multiplex PCR, the TCRdb table keeps only in-frame clones and is missing some. The repertoire consists of some 200,000 clones, with 88% occurring once and the leading ten covering 1.5%. The CDR3 sequence is 14 residues long. J lost 9 bases, V lost 6 bases, and 9 bases had no gene match. Germline V gene data show CDR1 as SGHAT and CDR2 as FQNNGV. The sequenced sample consisted of peripheral blood. V usage is TRBV11-2 and J usage is TRBJ2-2; 8 bases are shared with TRBD1. This TCR was recovered from a man between 18 and 35 years old with active or convalescent COVID-19. The CDR3 DNA is TGTGCCAGCAGTAGGCCGGACAGGGTTAGGGAGCTGTTTTTT. Translating gives CASSRPDRVRELFF.